The next 8 T cell receptor beta chains were all read from a single sample in a study of CD8 T cells in Susac syndrome. When the RNA was reverse transcribed, random hexamers were used with an input of about 0.45 to 1 ug. TCRdb independently ran MiXCR on the immunoSEQ multiplex PCR reads; one entry per CDR3 protein. The top ten clones hold roughly 0.13% of a sample with 120,000 or so distinct CDR3 sequences, nearly 96% of them seen once. The specimen sequenced was CD4+ T cells from PBMCs. Every receptor here comes from a human donor with Susac syndrome.

V is TRBV30 and J is TRBJ1-2; D unresolved. Germline assignment: CDR1 GTSNPN and CDR2 SVGIG (reference sequence). The CDR3 loop spans 11 amino acids. V lost 0 bases, J lost 7 bases, and 6 bases lay in between. The CDR3 loop reads CAWSVVSGYTF. The CDR3 bases are TGTGCCTGGAGTGTCGTAAGTGGCTACACCTTC.

The rearrangement joins TRBV18 to TRBJ2-1; D not certain. Germline V lookup: CDR1 KGHSH, CDR2 LQKENI. Trimming removed 1 base at V and 5 bases at J, with 15 bases between. This CDR3 comprises 16 residues. The CDR3 DNA is TGTGCCAGCTCACCACTAGGGCCGCTGGGTAACAATGAGCAGTTCTTC. Translation: CASSPLGPLGNNEQFF. Complete variable domain (other parts from reference TRBV18 and TRBJ2-1): NAGVMQNPRHLVRRRGQEARLRCSPMKGHSHVYWYRQLPEEGLKFMVYLQKENIIDESGMPKERFSAEFPKEGPSILRIQQVVRGDSAAYFCASSPLGPLGNNEQFFGPGTRLTVL.

The chain links TRBV12-3 or TRBV12-4 to TRBJ1-1; D is unresolved. V dropped 2 bases and J dropped 4 bases, with 5 bases sitting between them. The CDR3 length is 12 residues. The CDR3 sequence: CASSLSATEAFF. In DNA, the CDR3 is TGTGCCAGCAGTTTAAGTGCCACTGAAGCTTTCTTT.

V and J are TRBV7-2 and TRBJ2-7; possible D gene TRBD2, 6 bases. Trimming pared 2 bases from V and 0 bases from J, leaving 14 bases between. Germline CDR1 is SGHTA and CDR2 is FQGNSA. The CDR3 spans 16 residues. The CDR3 sequence is CASSLQGGPDSYEQYF. Written as DNA, the CDR3 is TGTGCCAGCAGCTTACAGGGAGGACCCGACTCCTACGAGCAGTACTTC. Full variable domain (outside the CDR3, taken from reference TRBV7-2 and TRBJ2-7): GAGVSQSPSNKVTEKGKDVELRCDPISGHTALYWYRQSLGQGLEFLIYFQGNSAPDKSGLPSDRFSAERTGGSVSTLTIQRTQQEDSAVYLCASSLQGGPDSYEQYFGPGTRLTVT.

This clonotype appeared a few times. CDR3 DNA sequence: TGTGCCAGCAGTTTGGCCTGGACTGAAGCTTTCTTT. Amino acid sequence: CASSLAWTEAFF. V gene TRBV12-3 or TRBV12-4 combines with J gene TRBJ1-1; D ambiguous. This CDR3 contains 12 residues. V lost 3 bases and J 5 bases, leaving 7 bases between the germline ends.

This clonotype appeared once. This chain links TRBV29-1 with TRBJ1-1; TRBD1 might be the D (6 bases). V lost 7 bases and J lost 0, with 12 bases in between. This CDR3 has 13 residues. Germline V gives CDR1 SQVTM, CDR2 ANQGSEA. The CDR3 DNA reads TGCAGCGCCTCCAGGGGAATGAACACTGAAGCTTTCTTT. Protein sequence: CSASRGMNTEAFF.

J is TRBJ2-5 and V is TRBV4-1, with D perhaps TRBD1 or TRBD2 (5 bases each). The CDR3 is made up of 17 amino acids. The V end was cut by 4 bases, the J end by 1 base, with 19 bases between. The germline V gene has CDR1 MGHRA and CDR2 YSYEKL. The CDR3 coding sequence is TGCGCCAGCAGCCCAATTTGGGACCGCGACTCCCAAGAGACCCAGTACTTC. Protein sequence: CASSPIWDRDSQETQYF.

This clonotype is a singleton in its sample. The J gene is TRBJ1-5, the V gene TRBV6-2 or TRBV6-3; D is ambiguous. The CDR3 spans 14 residues. Germline CDR1 reads MNHEY; CDR2 reads SVGEGT. Trimming stripped 4 bases from V and 5 bases from J, with 12 bases between. Here the CDR3 reads CASSSLGSDQPQHF. The CDR3 coding sequence is TGTGCCAGCAGTTCCCTTGGGTCGGATCAGCCCCAGCATTTT.